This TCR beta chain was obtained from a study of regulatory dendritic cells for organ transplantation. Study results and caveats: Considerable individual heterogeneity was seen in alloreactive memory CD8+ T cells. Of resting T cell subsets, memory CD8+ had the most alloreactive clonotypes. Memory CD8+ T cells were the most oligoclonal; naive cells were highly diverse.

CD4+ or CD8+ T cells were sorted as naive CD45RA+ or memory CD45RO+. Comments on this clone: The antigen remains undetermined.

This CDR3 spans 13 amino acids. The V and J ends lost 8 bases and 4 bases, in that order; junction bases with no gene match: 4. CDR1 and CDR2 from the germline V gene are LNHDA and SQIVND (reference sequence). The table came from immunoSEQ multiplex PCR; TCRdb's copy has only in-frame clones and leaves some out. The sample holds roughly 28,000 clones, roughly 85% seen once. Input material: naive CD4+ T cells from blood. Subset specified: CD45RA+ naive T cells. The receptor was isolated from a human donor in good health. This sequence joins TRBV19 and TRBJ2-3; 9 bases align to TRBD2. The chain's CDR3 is CASGLANADTQYF. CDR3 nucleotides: TGTGCCAGTGGACTAGCGAACGCAGATACGCAGTATTTT.